This record looks at one TCR beta chain sequence and its context. This record belongs to a study of blood T cell repertoires in COVID-19. Looking at the study overall: Sample material is recorded as cDNA or gDNA derived from T cells, B-cell-depleted T cells, or PBMCs.

Trimming took 4 bases from V and 5 from J; bases not matched to a gene: 7. The CDR3 loop spans 14 amino acids. CDR1 is SGHAT, CDR2 FQNNGV, per germline. Repertoires were generated with immunoSEQ multiplex PCR, while TCRdb's copy carries only in-frame clones and drops some. Here the sample spans approximately 250,000 clones, around four fifths being singletons. Cohort placement rested on clinical history that participants reported themselves. The V gene is TRBV11-2, the J gene TRBJ1-1, with TRBD1 matching 7 bases. Sequencing was carried out using PBMCs or T cells enriched from blood (not recorded which). The TCR was taken from a man aged 30 to 39 with acute COVID-19. The CDR3 loop reads CASSYGDSGTEAFF. The CDR3 DNA reads TGTGCCAGCAGCTACGGGGACAGCGGGACTGAAGCTTTCTTT. Variable domain in full (rest from reference TRBV11-2 and TRBJ1-1): EAGVAQSPRYKIIEKRQSVAFWCNPISGHATLYWYQQILGQGPKLLIQFQNNGVVDDSQLPKDRFSAERLKGVDSTLKIQPAKLEDSAVYLCASSYGDSGTEAFFGQGTRLTVV.